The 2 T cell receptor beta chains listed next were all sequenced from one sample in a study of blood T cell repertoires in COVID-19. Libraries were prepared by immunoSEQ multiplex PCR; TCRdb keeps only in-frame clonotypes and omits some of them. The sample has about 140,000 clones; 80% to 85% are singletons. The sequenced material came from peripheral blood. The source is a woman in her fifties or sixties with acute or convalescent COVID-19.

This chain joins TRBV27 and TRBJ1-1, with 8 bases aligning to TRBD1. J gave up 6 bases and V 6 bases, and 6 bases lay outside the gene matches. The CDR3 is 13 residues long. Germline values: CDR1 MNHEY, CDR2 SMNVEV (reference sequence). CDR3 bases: TGTGCCAGCAGCTCGACAGGGGACCCTGAAGCTTTCTTT. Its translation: CASSSTGDPEAFF.

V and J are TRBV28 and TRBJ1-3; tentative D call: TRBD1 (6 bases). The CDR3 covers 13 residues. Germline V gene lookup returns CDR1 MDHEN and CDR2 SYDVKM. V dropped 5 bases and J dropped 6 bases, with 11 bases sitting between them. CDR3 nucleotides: TGTGCCAGCAGTCCGGACAGTATAAACACCATATATTTT. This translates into CASSPDSINTIYF.